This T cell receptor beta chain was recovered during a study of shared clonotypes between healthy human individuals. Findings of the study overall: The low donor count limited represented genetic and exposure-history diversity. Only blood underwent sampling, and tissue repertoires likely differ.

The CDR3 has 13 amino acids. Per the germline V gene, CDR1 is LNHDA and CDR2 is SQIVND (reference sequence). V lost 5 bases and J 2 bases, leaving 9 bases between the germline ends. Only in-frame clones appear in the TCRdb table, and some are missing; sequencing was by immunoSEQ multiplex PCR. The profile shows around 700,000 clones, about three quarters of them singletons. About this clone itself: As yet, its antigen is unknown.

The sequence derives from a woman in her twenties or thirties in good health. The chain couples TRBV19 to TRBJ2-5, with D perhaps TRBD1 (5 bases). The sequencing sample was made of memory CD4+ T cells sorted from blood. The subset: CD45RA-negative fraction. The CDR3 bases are TGTGCCAGTAGTGCGACAGCTCAAGAGACCCAGTACTTC. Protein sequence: CASSATAQETQYF.